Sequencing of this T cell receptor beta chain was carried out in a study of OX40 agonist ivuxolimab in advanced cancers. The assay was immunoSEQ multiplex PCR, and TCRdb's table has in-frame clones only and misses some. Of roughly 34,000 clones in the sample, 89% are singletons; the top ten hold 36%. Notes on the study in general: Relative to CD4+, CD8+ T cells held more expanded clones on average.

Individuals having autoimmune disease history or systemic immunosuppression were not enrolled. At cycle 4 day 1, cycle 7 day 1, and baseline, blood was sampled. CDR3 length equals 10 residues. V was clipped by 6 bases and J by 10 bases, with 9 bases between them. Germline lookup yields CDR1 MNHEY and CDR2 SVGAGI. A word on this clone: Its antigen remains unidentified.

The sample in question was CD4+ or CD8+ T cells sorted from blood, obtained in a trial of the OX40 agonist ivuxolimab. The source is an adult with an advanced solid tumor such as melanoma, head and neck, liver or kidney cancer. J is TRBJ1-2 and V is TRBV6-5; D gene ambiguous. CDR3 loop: CASSPSHYTF. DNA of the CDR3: TGTGCCAGCAGCCCCTCACACTACACCTTC.